One and the same sample provided the 21 T cell receptor beta chains below, sequenced in a study of blood T cell repertoires in COVID-19. Sequencing was performed with immunoSEQ multiplex PCR; in TCRdb, only in-frame clones are kept and a portion is missing. Among tens of thousands of clones listed, roughly 88% were seen once. The sample consisted of peripheral blood. All receptors come from a human donor in a cohort sampled during active COVID-19.

The rearrangement joins TRBV9 to TRBJ2-3; unclear D gene. V lost 10 bases to trimming and J lost 2 bases, with 17 bases between them. Germline lookup yields CDR1 SGDLS and CDR2 YYNGEE. The CDR3 has 14 amino acids. The CDR3 nucleotides read TGTGCCTCCCAGGAAGGCTGGGCCACAGATACGCAGTATTTT. This codes for CASQEGWATDTQYF.

The genes are TRBV7-9 and TRBJ2-7; 9 nucleotides match TRBD1. This CDR3 is 15 amino acids long. V shed 6 bases, J shed 3 bases, and the junction held 9 bases outside the gene matches. Germline CDR1 and CDR2: SEHNR and FQNEAQ (reference sequence). CDR3 coding DNA: TGTGCCAGCAGTCAACTGGGACAGGGAAACTACGAGCAGTACTTC. It specifies CASSQLGQGNYEQYF.

This clone was detected a few times. The rearrangement joins TRBV29-1 to TRBJ1-4; 7 nucleotides line up with TRBD1. In germline, CDR1 is SQVTM, CDR2 ANQGSEA. V gave up 7 bases and J gave up 7 bases; unmatched junction bases: 6. This CDR3 is 12 amino acids long. For the CDR3, the DNA is TGCAGCGGTACAGGGGATGGTGAAAAACTGTTTTTT. Translating gives CSGTGDGEKLFF. Full variable domain (outside the CDR3, taken from reference TRBV29-1 and TRBJ1-4): SAVISQKPSRDICQRGTSLTIQCQVDSQVTMMFWYRQQPGQSLTLIATANQGSEATYESGFVIDKFPISRPNLTFSTLTVSNMSPEDSSIYLCSGTGDGEKLFFGSGTQLSVL.

This chain uses TRBV29-1 with TRBJ2-6, with a possible D match to TRBD2 (6 bases). The CDR3 runs 17 residues. V was pared by 1 base and J by 6 bases, with 19 bases between. The germline V gene has CDR1 SQVTM and CDR2 ANQGSEA. The CDR3 DNA sequence: TGCAGCGTTGAAGTCATCGTCGGGCAGGGACTGGCCAACGTCCTGACTTTC. It is translated as CSVEVIVGQGLANVLTF.

As DNA, the CDR3 is TGTGCCAGCAGTCCACGGGGGGCAGGGGGCTACACCTTC. It codes for CASSPRGAGGYTF. This rearrangement joins TRBV28 to TRBJ1-2; D perhaps matches TRBD1 (6 bases). The CDR3 has 13 amino acids. Germline V CDR1 and CDR2: MDHEN, SYDVKM. V was trimmed by 5 bases and J by 8 bases, leaving 15 bases between them.

J is TRBJ2-2 and V is TRBV9, with 9 bases that match TRBD1. Germline V lookup: CDR1 SGDLS, CDR2 YYNGEE. The CDR3 is 15 amino acids. The V and J ends lost 0 bases and 6 bases, in that order; junction bases with no gene match: 3. This chain's CDR3 is CASSVADRGAGELFF. The CDR3 nucleotides are TGTGCCAGCAGCGTAGCGGACAGGGGAGCCGGGGAGCTGTTTTTT.

This sequence joins TRBV6-2 or TRBV6-3 and TRBJ2-7; TRBD2 might be the D (6 bases). This CDR3 comprises 18 residues. Germline V gene sequence: CDR1 MNHEY, CDR2 SVGEGT. The V end lost 1 base, the J end lost 1 base, and 20 bases lay between the germline ends. CDR3 in amino acids: CASSYLSYRAGTSYEQYF. The DNA of the CDR3 is TGTGCCAGCAGTTACTTGAGTTATCGAGCGGGTACGTCCTACGAGCAGTACTTC.

The CDR3 loop reads CASSVEGGDYGYTF. CDR3 DNA: TGTGCCAGCAGCGTAGAAGGTGGAGACTATGGCTACACCTTC. The chain combines TRBV9 with TRBJ1-2; D is undetermined. CDR1 SGDLS and CDR2 YYNGEE come from the germline V gene. V was pared by 0 bases and J by 3 bases, with 9 bases between. The CDR3 has 14 amino acids.

The chain employs TRBV5-5 and TRBJ2-3; TRBD2 might be the D (6 bases). The CDR3 loop spans 16 amino acids. The germline V gene has CDR1 SGHKS and CDR2 YYEKEE (reference sequence). Trimming removed 0 bases from V and 5 bases from J, with 16 bases in between. The chain's CDR3 is CASSLDRGRGVDTQYF. The CDR3 DNA is TGTGCCAGCAGCTTGGATAGAGGGCGCGGGGTAGATACGCAGTATTTT.

The chain couples TRBV15 to TRBJ1-5, with 7 bases that match TRBD1. Looked up from germline, CDR1 is LNHNV and CDR2 is YYDKDF (reference sequence). The CDR3 spans 15 residues. V lost 1 base to trimming and J lost 4 bases; unmatched junction nucleotides: 4. For the CDR3, the DNA is TGTGCCACCAGCAGAGCGGGGACAGCTAATCAGCCCCAGCATTTT. Translating it yields CATSRAGTANQPQHF.

This rearrangement joins TRBV3-1 (or the pseudogene TRBV3-2) to TRBJ2-1; D unclear. The V end was cut by 5 bases, the J end by 1 base, with 12 bases between. Germline CDR1 LGHDT, CDR2 YNNKEL (reference sequence). The CDR3 totals 15 residues. The DNA for the CDR3 is TGTGCCAGCAGCGGAGAACTCCATTCCTACAATGAGCAGTTCTTC. It yields the protein CASSGELHSYNEQFF.

The chain couples TRBV18 to TRBJ1-5, with D perhaps matching TRBD1 (5 bases). CDR3 length: 15 amino acids. The V end was cut by 3 bases, the J end by 0 bases, with 9 bases between. Germline V CDR1 and CDR2: KGHSH, LQKENI. For the CDR3, the DNA is TGTGCCAGCTCACCGCCGGGGGTTAGCAATCAGCCCCAGCATTTT. Amino acids: CASSPPGVSNQPQHF.

The V and J genes are TRBV27 and TRBJ2-3, with a tentative D call TRBD2 (6 bases). CDR1 is MNHEY and CDR2 is SMNVEV in the germline V gene (reference sequence). The V end was cut by 5 bases, the J end by 3 bases, with 18 bases between. The CDR3 covers 16 residues. DNA for the CDR3: TGTGCCAGCAGTCCGGGGGTTAGCGGCTCGACAGATACGCAGTATTTT. Protein: CASSPGVSGSTDTQYF.

This clone came up once. V and J are TRBV9 and TRBJ2-3; no clear D. V was pared by 3 bases and J by 8 bases, with 16 bases between. This CDR3 has 14 amino acids. The germline gives CDR1 SGDLS, CDR2 YYNGEE. The CDR3 DNA reads as TGTGCCAGCAGCGGAGAGATTCCGGTCGGTACGCAGTATTTT. Translating it yields CASSGEIPVGTQYF.

The chain combines TRBV9 with TRBJ2-5; D perhaps matches TRBD2 (6 bases). The CDR3 loop spans 14 amino acids. V shed 4 bases and J shed 0 bases, with 10 bases lying between them. Germline V gives CDR1 SGDLS, CDR2 YYNGEE. In DNA form, the CDR3 reads TGTGCCAGCAGCTCACGACTAGACCAAGAGACCCAGTACTTC. Residues: CASSSRLDQETQYF.

The chain has TRBV28 and TRBJ2-1; 10 bases map to TRBD2. From germline, CDR1 is MDHEN and CDR2 SYDVKM. The CDR3 contains 16 residues. Trimming took 5 bases from V and 5 from J; bases not matched to a gene: 9. The CDR3 loop reads CASSHSRTSGNNEQFF. In DNA, the CDR3 is TGTGCCAGCAGTCACTCCAGGACTAGCGGCAACAATGAGCAGTTCTTC.

This sequence joins TRBV28 and TRBJ2-7; D perhaps matches TRBD2 (6 bases). CDR3 size: 14 residues. Germline V gives CDR1 MDHEN, CDR2 SYDVKM. Trimming stripped 7 bases from V and 4 bases from J, with 17 bases between. The CDR3: CASTLVSGRYEQYF. The CDR3 nucleotides are TGTGCCAGCACCCTTGTTTCCGGGAGATACGAGCAGTACTTC.

The J gene is TRBJ2-6, the V gene TRBV15; D gene unclear. Germline V gives CDR1 LNHNV, CDR2 YYDKDF (reference sequence). The CDR3 extends over 16 amino acids. Trimming removed 0 bases at V and 2 bases at J, with 8 bases between. The chain's CDR3 is CATSRDTTPGANVLTF. In DNA, the CDR3 is TGTGCCACCAGCAGAGATACGACTCCTGGGGCCAACGTCCTGACTTTC. Filled out from reference TRBV15 and TRBJ2-6, the complete variable domain reads DAMVIQNPRYQVTQFGKPVTLSCSQTLNHNVMYWYQQKSSQAPKLLFHYYDKDFNNEADTPDNFQSRRPNTSFCFLDIRSPGLGDTAMYLCATSRDTTPGANVLTFGAGSRLTVL.

CDR3 in amino acids: CASSPKGQKSAEAFF. In DNA, the CDR3 is TGTGCCAGCAGCCCGAAGGGACAGAAGAGCGCTGAAGCTTTCTTT. The V and J genes are TRBV11-2 and TRBJ1-1, with 7 nucleotides matching TRBD1. Germline V lookup: CDR1 SGHAT, CDR2 FQNNGV. V lost 5 bases to trimming and J lost 6 bases; unmatched junction nucleotides: 12. This CDR3 is 15 amino acids long.

The chain combines TRBV3-1 (or the pseudogene TRBV3-2) with TRBJ2-7; 14 positions agree with TRBD2. V was pared by 5 bases and J by 2 bases, with 8 bases of the junction left unmatched. The germline CDR1 and CDR2 sequences are LGHDT and YNNKEL (reference sequence). This CDR3 has 17 amino acids. Written as DNA, the CDR3 is TGTGCCAGCAGCGGGACTAGCGGGAGACGCCTTACCTACGAGCAGTACTTC. This translates into CASSGTSGRRLTYEQYF.

This clone was observed a single time. The J gene is TRBJ1-5, the V gene TRBV6-2 or TRBV6-3, with 7 nucleotides matching TRBD1. The CDR3 totals 16 residues. Germline lookup yields CDR1 MNHEY and CDR2 SVGEGT. V was clipped by 4 bases and J by 3 bases; unmatched bases: 9. CDR3 in amino acids: CASSLYRGRDNQPQHF. In nucleotides, the CDR3 is TGTGCCAGCAGTTTATACAGGGGAAGAGACAATCAGCCCCAGCATTTT.